This note documents a single T cell receptor (beta chain) sequence. This specimen comes from a study of blood T cell repertoires in COVID-19. In the original workflow: Reference gene primer amplification in the assay estimated nucleated cell counts. The data were produced by immunoSEQ multiplex PCR, yet TCRdb's version contains in-frame clones alone and is incomplete. V and J calls and clone size follow that table, whereas D and trimming were derived from the DNA. The table has approximately 170,000 clones, 82% seen once. The source of this sequence is a woman aged 80 or over with active or convalescent COVID-19. Sequenced sample: peripheral blood.

CDR3 nucleotides: TGTGCCAGCAGTTACGAGCTGACAGGGGGAGGAAACACCATATATTTT. This translates into CASSYELTGGGNTIYF. The V call is TRBV6-8, the J call TRBJ1-3, with 9 bases matching TRBD1. Per germline, CDR1 MNHGY and CDR2 SAAAGT. The CDR3 sequence is 16 residues long. Trimming took 2 bases from V and 4 from J; bases not matched to a gene: 6.